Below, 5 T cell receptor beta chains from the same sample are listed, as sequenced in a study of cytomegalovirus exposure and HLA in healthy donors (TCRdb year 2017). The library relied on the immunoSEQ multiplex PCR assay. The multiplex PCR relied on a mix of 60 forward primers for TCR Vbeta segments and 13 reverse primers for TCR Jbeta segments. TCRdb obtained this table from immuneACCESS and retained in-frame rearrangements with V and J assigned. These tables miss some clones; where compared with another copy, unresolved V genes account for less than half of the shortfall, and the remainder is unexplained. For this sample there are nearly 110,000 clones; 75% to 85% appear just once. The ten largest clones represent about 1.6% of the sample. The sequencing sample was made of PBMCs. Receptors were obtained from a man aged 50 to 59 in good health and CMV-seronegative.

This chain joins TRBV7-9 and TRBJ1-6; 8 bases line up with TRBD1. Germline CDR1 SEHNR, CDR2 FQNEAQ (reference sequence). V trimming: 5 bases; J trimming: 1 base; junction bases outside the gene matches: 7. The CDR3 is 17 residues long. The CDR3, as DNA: TGTGCCAGCAGCGCTGACAGGGGATGGTCCTATAATTCACCCCTCCACTTT. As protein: CASSADRGWSYNSPLHF.

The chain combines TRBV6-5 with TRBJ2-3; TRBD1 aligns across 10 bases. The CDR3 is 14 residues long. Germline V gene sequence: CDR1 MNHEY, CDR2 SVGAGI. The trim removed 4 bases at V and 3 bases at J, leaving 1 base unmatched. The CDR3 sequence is CASSSGQGTDTQYF. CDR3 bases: TGTGCCAGCAGTTCGGGACAGGGGACAGATACGCAGTATTTT.

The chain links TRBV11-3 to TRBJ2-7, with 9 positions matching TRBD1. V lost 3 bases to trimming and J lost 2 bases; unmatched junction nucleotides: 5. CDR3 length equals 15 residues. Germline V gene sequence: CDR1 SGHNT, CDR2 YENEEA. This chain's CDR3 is CASSFGTGKTYEQYV. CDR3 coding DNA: TGTGCCAGCAGCTTCGGGACAGGGAAAACCTACGAGCAGTACGTC.

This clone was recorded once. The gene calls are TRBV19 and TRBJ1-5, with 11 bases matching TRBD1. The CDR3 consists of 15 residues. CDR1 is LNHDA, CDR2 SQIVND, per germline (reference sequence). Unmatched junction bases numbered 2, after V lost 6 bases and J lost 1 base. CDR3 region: CASSWTGGSNQPQHF. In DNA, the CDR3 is TGTGCCAGTAGCTGGACAGGGGGCAGCAATCAGCCCCAGCATTTT.

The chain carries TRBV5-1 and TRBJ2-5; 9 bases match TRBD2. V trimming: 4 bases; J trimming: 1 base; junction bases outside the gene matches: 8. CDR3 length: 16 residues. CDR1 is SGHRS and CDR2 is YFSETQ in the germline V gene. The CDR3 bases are TGCGCCAGCAGCCCTCAGACTAGCGGACCCCAAGAGACCCAGTACTTC. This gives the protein CASSPQTSGPQETQYF.